One TCR beta chain is described in this entry. Its antigen is unidentified. This CDR3 contains 15 residues. Trimming took off 0 bases at V and 5 bases at J, with 14 bases between the two ends. The germline gives CDR1 SGDLS, CDR2 YYNGEE. Sequencing was performed with immunoSEQ multiplex PCR; in TCRdb, only in-frame clones are kept and a portion is missing. The table includes under 75,000 clones, about 90% detected once. These data belong to a study of graft-versus-host responses after intestinal transplantation. About the study: Transplant types were multivisceral, liver-intestinal, or isolated intestinal. Recipients uniformly received anti-thymocyte globulin induction, followed by tacrolimus and steroids for around 3 years. Study-level findings and limits: Early after transplant, HvG clones declined as circulating GvH clones peaked. Investigators detected GvH clones in recipient marrow, with some emerging earlier in ileum or blood.

This specimen was unstimulated CD8+ T cells sorted from spleen or lymph node cells, taken before transplant. The receptor's source is a human donor who was the organ donor for an intestinal transplant. This sequence joins TRBV9 and TRBJ2-5; D gene uncertain. CDR3 in amino acids: CASSVGPDSQETQYF. The CDR3 nucleotides read TGTGCCAGCAGCGTAGGTCCAGATTCTCAGGAGACCCAGTACTTC.